The 13 T cell receptor beta chains listed next were all sequenced from one sample in a study of blood T cell repertoires in COVID-19. Assay: immunoSEQ multiplex PCR; the TCRdb copy retains only in-frame clones and omits some. The sample has under 300,000 clones; over 80% are singletons. Sequencing was carried out using peripheral blood. These receptors originate from a young man who had recovered from COVID-19.

This clone turned up a few times. The chain employs TRBV9 and TRBJ1-2; TRBD1 matches 10 bases. Germline trimming cut 3 bases from V and 4 bases from J; bases unmatched to any gene: 9. The CDR3 length is 16 residues. Germline V gene lookup returns CDR1 SGDLS and CDR2 YYNGEE. In nucleotides, the CDR3 is TGTGCCAGCAGCGCAGTAGGAGGGGACAGGGGCTATGGCTACACCTTC. As protein: CASSAVGGDRGYGYTF.

The V gene is TRBV19, the J gene TRBJ1-5, with 7 bases fitting TRBD1. The V gene's germline CDR1 is LNHDA and CDR2 SQIVND (reference sequence). V shed 5 bases and J 3 bases; nucleotides not matched to a gene: 7. The CDR3 length is 15 residues. The CDR3 DNA sequence: TGTGCCAGTAGTGATGGAGGGGGCCACAATCAGCCCCAGCATTTT. Its translation is CASSDGGGHNQPQHF.

This clone was observed a single time. The chain links TRBV3-1 (or the pseudogene TRBV3-2) to TRBJ2-2; D is possibly TRBD2 (5 bases). The CDR3 length is 16 residues. The V and J ends lost 0 bases and 6 bases respectively, with 14 bases between them. Germline CDR1 reads LGHDT; CDR2 reads YNNKEL (reference sequence). The CDR3 region is CASSQERGTGAGELFF. In nucleotides, the CDR3 is TGTGCCAGCAGCCAAGAACGGGGTACGGGCGCCGGGGAGCTGTTTTTT.

The V gene is TRBV7-9, the J gene TRBJ2-5; 9 bases are shared with TRBD2. Germline V gene sequence: CDR1 SEHNR, CDR2 FQNEAQ (reference sequence). The CDR3 runs to 15 residues. V lost 6 bases to trimming and J lost 1 base; unmatched junction nucleotides: 6. The CDR3 region has the DNA TGTGCCAGCAGTTTGACTAGCGGCAGCCAAGAGACCCAGTACTTC. Its translation is CASSLTSGSQETQYF.

J is TRBJ1-1 and V is TRBV5-5; D not certain. V was clipped by 0 bases and J by 4 bases, with 13 bases between them. Germline V CDR1 and CDR2: SGHKS, YYEKEE (reference sequence). CDR3 size: 15 residues. DNA for the CDR3: TGTGCCAGCAGCTTGGGGTCTCCTAGAACCACTGAAGCTTTCTTT. Its translation is CASSLGSPRTTEAFF.

V gene TRBV12-1 combines with J gene TRBJ2-5; the D call TRBD2 from the table was never checked on the DNA. TRBV12-1 is tagged as a pseudogene. The CDR3 is made up of 16 amino acids. This chain's CDR3 is CASSFDGRPYQETQYF. CDR3 DNA sequence: TGTGCCAGCAGCTTTGATGGGAGGCCGTACCAAGAGACCCAGTACTTC.

The V gene is TRBV19, the J gene TRBJ2-7; 8 bases line up with TRBD1. After removal of 3 bases from V and 2 bases from J, the junction contained 3 bases not matched to a gene. The CDR3 length is 14 residues. Germline values: CDR1 LNHDA, CDR2 SQIVND (reference sequence). The CDR3 DNA reads TGTGCCAGTAGTATCAGGGGGCTCCCCTACGAGCAGTACGTC. Translation gives CASSIRGLPYEQYV.

The rearrangement uses TRBV9 and TRBJ2-3, with 8 bases matching TRBD2. The J segment lost 2 bases and the V segment lost 4 bases, leaving 3 bases of the junction unmatched. The germline CDR1 and CDR2 sequences are SGDLS and YYNGEE. The CDR3 covers 14 residues. The CDR3 nucleotides read TGTGCCAGCAGCATTAGCGGGAACACAGATACGCAGTATTTT. Translation: CASSISGNTDTQYF.

This clone showed up just once. The chain combines TRBV27 with TRBJ2-3, with D possibly TRBD1 on 5 matching bases. The CDR3 contains 14 residues. The V and J ends lost 4 bases and 1 base respectively, with 9 bases between them. Germline CDR1 reads MNHEY; CDR2 reads SMNVEV (reference sequence). The CDR3 loop is CASSWGRGTDTQYF. The CDR3 nucleotides are TGTGCCAGCAGTTGGGGCAGGGGCACAGATACGCAGTATTTT.

The J gene is TRBJ2-7, the V gene TRBV6-5, with 8 bases fitting TRBD2. This CDR3 has 14 residues. Looked up from germline, CDR1 is MNHEY and CDR2 is SVGAGI. The V gene end was trimmed by 5 bases and the J gene end by 4 bases; junction bases not matched to a gene: 7. CDR3 loop: CASSPGLGVYEQYV. The CDR3 bases are TGTGCCAGCAGTCCGGGACTAGGAGTGTACGAGCAGTACGTC.

A single count supports this clone. The CDR3 sequence: CASSFNSGVEQFF. The CDR3 DNA is TGTGCCAGCAGCTTTAATAGCGGGGTTGAGCAGTTCTTC. The rearrangement links TRBV11-2 to TRBJ2-1; 8 nucleotides align to TRBD2. V gave up 3 bases and J gave up 9 bases; unmatched junction bases: 4. This CDR3 spans 13 amino acids. The germline V gene has CDR1 SGHAT and CDR2 FQNNGV.

V is TRBV7-6 and J is TRBJ1-1; 8 positions match TRBD1. The CDR3 is made up of 16 amino acids. Germline V gene lookup returns CDR1 SGHVS and CDR2 FNYEAQ. V trimming: 5 bases; J trimming: 4 bases; junction bases outside the gene matches: 12. CDR3: CASSEYRGILATEAFF. DNA of the CDR3: TGTGCCAGCAGCGAGTACAGGGGGATCTTGGCCACTGAAGCTTTCTTT. Looking up the rest from reference TRBV7-6 and TRBJ1-1 gives the full variable domain: GAGVSQSPRYKVTKRGQDVALRCDPISGHVSLYWYRQALGQGPEFLTYFNYEAQQDKSGLPNDRFSAERPEGSISTLTIQRTEQRDSAMYRCASSEYRGILATEAFFGQGTRLTVV.

The chain employs TRBV6-2 or TRBV6-3 and TRBJ2-2; 8 bases fit TRBD1. In germline, CDR1 is MNHEY, CDR2 SVGEGT. Losses at the gene ends were 0 bases for V and 2 bases for J; bases not matched to a gene: 2. This CDR3 has 16 amino acids. CDR3 nucleotides: TGTGCCAGCAGTTACTCCGACAGGGGAAACACCGGGGAGCTGTTTTTT. The encoded protein is CASSYSDRGNTGELFF.